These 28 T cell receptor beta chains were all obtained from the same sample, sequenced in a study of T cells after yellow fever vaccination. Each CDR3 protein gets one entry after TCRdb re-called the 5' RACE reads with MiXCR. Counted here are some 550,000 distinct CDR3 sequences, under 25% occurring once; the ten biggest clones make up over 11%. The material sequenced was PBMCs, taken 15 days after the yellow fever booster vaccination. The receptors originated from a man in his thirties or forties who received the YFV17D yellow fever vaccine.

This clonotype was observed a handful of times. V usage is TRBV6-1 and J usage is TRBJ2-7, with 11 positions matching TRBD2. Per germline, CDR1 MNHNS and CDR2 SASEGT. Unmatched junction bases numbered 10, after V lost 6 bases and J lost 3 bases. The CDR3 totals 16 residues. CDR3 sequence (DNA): TGTGCCAGCAGCAATAGCGGGAGGGCCGTGTACTACGAGCAGTACTTC. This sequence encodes CASSNSGRAVYYEQYF.

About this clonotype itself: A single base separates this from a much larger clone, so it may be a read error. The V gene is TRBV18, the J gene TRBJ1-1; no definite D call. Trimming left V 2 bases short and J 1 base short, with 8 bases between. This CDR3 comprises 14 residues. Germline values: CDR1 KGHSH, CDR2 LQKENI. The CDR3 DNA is TGTGCCAGCTCACCAGCGACGGGGAACACTGAAGCTTTCTTT. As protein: CASSPATGNTEAFF. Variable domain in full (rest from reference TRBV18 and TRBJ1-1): NAGVMQNPRHLVRRRGQEARLRCSPMKGHSHVYWYRQLPEEGLKFMVYLQKENIIDESGMPKERFSAEFPKEGPSILRIQQVVRGDSAAYFCASSPATGNTEAFFGQGTRLTVV.

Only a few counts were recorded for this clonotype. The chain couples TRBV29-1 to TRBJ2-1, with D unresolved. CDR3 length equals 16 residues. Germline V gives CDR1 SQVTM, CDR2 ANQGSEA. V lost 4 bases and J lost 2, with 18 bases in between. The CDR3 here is CSVGSMLEIPYNEQFF. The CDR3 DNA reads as TGCAGCGTTGGGAGCATGCTAGAGATTCCCTACAATGAGCAGTTCTTC.

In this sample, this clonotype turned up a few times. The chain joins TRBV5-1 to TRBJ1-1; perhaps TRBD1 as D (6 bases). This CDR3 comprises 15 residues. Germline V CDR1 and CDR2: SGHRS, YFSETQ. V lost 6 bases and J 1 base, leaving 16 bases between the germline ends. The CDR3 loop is CASTLTGQTNTEAFF. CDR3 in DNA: TGCGCCAGCACACTTACCGGACAGACGAACACTGAAGCTTTCTTT.

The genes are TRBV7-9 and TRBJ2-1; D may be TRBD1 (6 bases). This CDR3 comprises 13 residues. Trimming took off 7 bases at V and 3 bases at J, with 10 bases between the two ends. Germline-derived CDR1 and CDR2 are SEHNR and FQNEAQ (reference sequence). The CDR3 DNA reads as TGTGCCAGCAACCGGGGACACTACAATGAGCAGTTCTTC. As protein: CASNRGHYNEQFF. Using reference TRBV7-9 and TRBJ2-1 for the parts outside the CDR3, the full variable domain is DTGVSQNPRHKITKRGQNVTFRCDPISEHNRLYWYRQTLGQGPEFLTYFQNEAQLEKSRLLSDRFSAERPKGSFSTLEIQRTEQGDSAMYLCASNRGHYNEQFFGPGTRLTVL.

CDR3 DNA sequence: TGCGCCAGCAGCTTTTTGCCAGATACGCAGTATTTT. Protein sequence: CASSFLPDTQYF. V and J are TRBV5-1 and TRBJ2-3; D is unclear. Trimming cost V 2 bases and J 4 bases, with 5 bases left between them. The length of the CDR3 is 12 residues. CDR1 is SGHRS, CDR2 YFSETQ, per germline. Combining the CDR3 with reference TRBV5-1 and TRBJ2-3 gives the whole variable domain KAGVTQTPRYLIKTRGQQVTLSCSPISGHRSVSWYQQTPGQGLQFLFEYFSETQRNKGNFPGRFSGRQFSNSRSEMNVSTLELGDSALYLCASSFLPDTQYFGPGTRLTVL.

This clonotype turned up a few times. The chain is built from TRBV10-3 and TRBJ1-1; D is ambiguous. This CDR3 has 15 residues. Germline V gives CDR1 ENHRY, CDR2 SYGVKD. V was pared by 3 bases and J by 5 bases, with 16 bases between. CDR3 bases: TGTGCCATCAGTGATCGGGCCGCCCCGGTGACTGAAGCTTTCTTT. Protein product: CAISDRAAPVTEAFF.

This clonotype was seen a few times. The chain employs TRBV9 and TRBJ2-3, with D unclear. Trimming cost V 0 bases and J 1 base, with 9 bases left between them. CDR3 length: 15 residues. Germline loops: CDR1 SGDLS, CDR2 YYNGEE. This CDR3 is CASSVAPVRTDTQYF. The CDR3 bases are TGTGCCAGCAGCGTAGCCCCCGTTCGCACAGATACGCAGTATTTT.

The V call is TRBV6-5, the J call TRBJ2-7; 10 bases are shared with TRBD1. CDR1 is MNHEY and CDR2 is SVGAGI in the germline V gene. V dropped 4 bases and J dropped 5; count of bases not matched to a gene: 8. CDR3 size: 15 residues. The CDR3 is CASSSPGQGRHEQYF. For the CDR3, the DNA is TGTGCCAGCAGTTCGCCGGGACAGGGGAGGCACGAGCAGTACTTC.

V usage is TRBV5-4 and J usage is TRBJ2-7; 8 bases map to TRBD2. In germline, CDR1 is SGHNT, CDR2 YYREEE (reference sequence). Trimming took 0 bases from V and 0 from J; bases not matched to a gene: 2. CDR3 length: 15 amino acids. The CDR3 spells CASSLGLATSYEQYF. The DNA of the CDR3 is TGTGCCAGCAGCTTGGGACTAGCGACCTCCTACGAGCAGTACTTC.

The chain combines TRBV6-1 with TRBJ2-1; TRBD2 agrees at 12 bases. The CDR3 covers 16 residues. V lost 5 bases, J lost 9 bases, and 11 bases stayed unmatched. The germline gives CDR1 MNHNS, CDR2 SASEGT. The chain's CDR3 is CASSLSLAGGLVEQFF. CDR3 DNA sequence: TGTGCCAGCAGTCTGTCTCTAGCGGGAGGGCTGGTTGAGCAGTTCTTC.

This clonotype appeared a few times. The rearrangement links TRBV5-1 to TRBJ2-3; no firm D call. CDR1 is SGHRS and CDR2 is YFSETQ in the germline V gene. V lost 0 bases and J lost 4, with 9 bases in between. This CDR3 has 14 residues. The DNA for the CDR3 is TGCGCCAGCAGCTTGGTCGGAGAGGCAGATACGCAGTATTTT. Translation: CASSLVGEADTQYF.

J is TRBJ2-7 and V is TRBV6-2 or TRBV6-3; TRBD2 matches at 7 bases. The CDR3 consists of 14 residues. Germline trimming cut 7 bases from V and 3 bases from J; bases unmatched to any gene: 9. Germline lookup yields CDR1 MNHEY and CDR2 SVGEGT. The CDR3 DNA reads TGTGCCAGCAAGGCGGGACTACCCCACTACGAGCAGTACTTC. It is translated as CASKAGLPHYEQYF.

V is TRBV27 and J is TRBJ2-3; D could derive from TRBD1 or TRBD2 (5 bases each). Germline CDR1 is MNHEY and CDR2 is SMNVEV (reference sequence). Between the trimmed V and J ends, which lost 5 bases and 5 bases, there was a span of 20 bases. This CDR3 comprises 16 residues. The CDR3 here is CASSTRDPGWGDTQYF. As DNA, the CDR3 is TGTGCCAGCAGTACCCGGGACCCGGGGTGGGGAGATACGCAGTATTTT.

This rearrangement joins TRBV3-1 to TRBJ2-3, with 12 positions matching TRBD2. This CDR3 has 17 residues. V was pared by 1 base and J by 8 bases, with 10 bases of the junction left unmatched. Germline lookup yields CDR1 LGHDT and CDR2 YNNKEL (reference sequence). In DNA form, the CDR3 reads TGTGCCAGCAGCCAAGGTTTCGAGACTAGCGGGAGAAGTACGCAGTATTTT. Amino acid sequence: CASSQGFETSGRSTQYF.

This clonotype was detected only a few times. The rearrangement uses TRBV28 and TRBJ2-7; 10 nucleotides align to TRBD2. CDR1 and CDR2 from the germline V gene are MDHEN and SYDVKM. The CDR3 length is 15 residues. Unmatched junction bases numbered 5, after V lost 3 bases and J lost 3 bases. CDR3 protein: CASSFSAGGFYEQYF. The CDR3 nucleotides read TGTGCCAGCAGTTTCTCAGCGGGAGGGTTCTACGAGCAGTACTTC.

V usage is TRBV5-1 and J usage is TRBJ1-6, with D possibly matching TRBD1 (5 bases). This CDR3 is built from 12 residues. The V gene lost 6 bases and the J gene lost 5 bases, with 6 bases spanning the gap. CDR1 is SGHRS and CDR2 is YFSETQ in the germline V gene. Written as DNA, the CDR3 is TGCGCCAGCAAGACAGATAATTCACCCCTCCACTTT. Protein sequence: CASKTDNSPLHF.

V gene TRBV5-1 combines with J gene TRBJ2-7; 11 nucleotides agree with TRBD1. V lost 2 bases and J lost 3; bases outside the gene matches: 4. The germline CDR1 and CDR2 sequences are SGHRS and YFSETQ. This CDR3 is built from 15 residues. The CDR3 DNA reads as TGCGCCAGCAGCTTCACCGGGACAGGGGGCTACGAGCAGTACTTC. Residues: CASSFTGTGGYEQYF.

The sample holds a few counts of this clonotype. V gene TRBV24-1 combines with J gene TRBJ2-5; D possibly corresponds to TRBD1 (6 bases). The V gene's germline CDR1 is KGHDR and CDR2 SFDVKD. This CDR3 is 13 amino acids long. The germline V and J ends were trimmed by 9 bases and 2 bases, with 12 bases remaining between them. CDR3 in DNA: TGTGCCACCGCCGGGACATTGCAAGAGACCCAGTACTTC. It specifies CATAGTLQETQYF.

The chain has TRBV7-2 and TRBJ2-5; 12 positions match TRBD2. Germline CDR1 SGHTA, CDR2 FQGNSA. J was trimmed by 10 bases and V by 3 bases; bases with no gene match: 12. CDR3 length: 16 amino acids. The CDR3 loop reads CASSFGGLAGSRDQYF. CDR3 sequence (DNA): TGTGCCAGCAGCTTCGGGGGACTAGCGGGTTCGCGGGACCAGTACTTC.

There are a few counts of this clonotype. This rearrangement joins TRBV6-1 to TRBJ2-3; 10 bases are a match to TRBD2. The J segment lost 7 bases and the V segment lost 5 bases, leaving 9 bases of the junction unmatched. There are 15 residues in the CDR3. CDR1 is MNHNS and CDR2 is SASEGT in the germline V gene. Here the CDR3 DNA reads TGTGCCAGCAGTACCCAGCGGGAGGGCCACAATACGCAGTATTTT. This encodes CASSTQREGHNTQYF.

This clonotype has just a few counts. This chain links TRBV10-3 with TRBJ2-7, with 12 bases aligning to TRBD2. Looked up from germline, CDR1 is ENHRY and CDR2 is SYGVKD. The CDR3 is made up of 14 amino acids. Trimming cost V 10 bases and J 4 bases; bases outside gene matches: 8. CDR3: CATLRTSGKYEQYF. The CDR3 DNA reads TGTGCCACCCTCAGGACTAGCGGGAAATACGAGCAGTACTTC.

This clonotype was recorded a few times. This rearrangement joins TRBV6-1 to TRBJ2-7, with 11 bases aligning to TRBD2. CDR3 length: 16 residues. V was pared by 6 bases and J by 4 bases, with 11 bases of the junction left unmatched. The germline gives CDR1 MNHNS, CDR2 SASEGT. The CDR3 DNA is TGTGCCAGCAGCCCCTCTGGGCTAGCGGGAGGTTACGAGCAGTACTTC. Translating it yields CASSPSGLAGGYEQYF.

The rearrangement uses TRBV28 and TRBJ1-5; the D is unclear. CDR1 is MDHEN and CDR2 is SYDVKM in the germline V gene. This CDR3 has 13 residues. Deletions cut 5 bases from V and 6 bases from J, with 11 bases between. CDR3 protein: CASSREAGQPQHF. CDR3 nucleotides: TGTGCCAGCAGTCGAGAAGCCGGTCAGCCCCAGCATTTT.

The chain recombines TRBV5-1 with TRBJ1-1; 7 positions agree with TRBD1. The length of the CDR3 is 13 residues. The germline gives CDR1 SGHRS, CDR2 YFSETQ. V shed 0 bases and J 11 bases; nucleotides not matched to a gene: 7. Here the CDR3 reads CASSLAKGARAFF. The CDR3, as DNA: TGCGCCAGCAGCTTGGCCAAGGGGGCAAGGGCTTTCTTT.

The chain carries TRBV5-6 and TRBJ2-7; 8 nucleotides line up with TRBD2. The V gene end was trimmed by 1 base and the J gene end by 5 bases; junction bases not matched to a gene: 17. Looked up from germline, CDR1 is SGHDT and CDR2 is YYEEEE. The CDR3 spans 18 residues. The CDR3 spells CASSLRFSGSGRNNEQYF. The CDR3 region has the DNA TGTGCCAGCAGCTTGAGGTTTTCGGGGAGCGGGAGAAACAACGAGCAGTACTTC. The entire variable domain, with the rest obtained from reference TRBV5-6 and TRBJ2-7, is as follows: DAGVTQSPTHLIKTRGQQVTLRCSPKSGHDTVSWYQQALGQGPQFIFQYYEEEERQRGNFPDRFSGHQFPNYSSELNVNALLLGDSALYLCASSLRFSGSGRNNEQYFGPGTRLTVT.

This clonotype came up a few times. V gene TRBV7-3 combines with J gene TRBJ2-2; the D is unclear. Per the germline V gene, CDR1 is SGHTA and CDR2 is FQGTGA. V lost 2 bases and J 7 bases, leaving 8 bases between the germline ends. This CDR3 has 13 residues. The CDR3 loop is CASSLARIGELFF. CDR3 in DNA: TGTGCCAGCAGCTTAGCGAGGATCGGGGAGCTGTTTTTT.

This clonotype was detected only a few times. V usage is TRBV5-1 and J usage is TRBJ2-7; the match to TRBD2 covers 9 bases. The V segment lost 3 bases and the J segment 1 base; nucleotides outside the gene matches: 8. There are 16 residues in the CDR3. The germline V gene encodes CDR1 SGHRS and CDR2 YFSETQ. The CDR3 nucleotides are TGCGCCAGCAGCTCCTTAGCGGGAGTGGGATCCTACGAGCAGTACTTC. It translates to CASSSLAGVGSYEQYF.